This is a list of T cell receptor beta chains from one sample in a study of blood T cell repertoires in COVID-19. Assay used: immunoSEQ multiplex PCR; TCRdb lists only in-frame clones, some missing. This sample carries about 170,000 clones, around four fifths of them seen once, and the ten largest clones take roughly 2%. The sample consisted of peripheral blood. All receptors derive from a woman over 75 with acute or convalescent COVID-19. Both conserved end residues are trimmed from each CDR3. Fields, in order: CDR3 length, V gene, J gene, CDR3 protein.

12	TRBV27	TRBJ1-2	ASSFVRANYGYT
14	TRBV16	TRBJ2-1	ASSQFNPQAVNEQF
14	TRBV18	TRBJ1-4	ASSPDRTSTNEKLF
14	TRBV11-2	TRBJ2-3	ASSDSTRATADTQY
16	TRBV4-3	TRBJ2-1	ASSAEAGNPQKGHEQF
11	TRBV7-6	TRBJ2-7	ASSTTTESEQY
13	TRBV3-1/TRBV3-2	TRBJ2-7	ASSQEGGIAYEQY
14	TRBV3-1/TRBV3-2	TRBJ2-7	ASSQVRTSGTYEQY
15	TRBV27	TRBJ2-3	ASSQQKGSGGSDTQY
13	TRBV4-2	TRBJ2-3	ASSLGDSQSDTQY
14	TRBV4-3	TRBJ2-7	ASSQELGQGFNEQY
12	TRBV6-6	TRBJ1-2	ASSYGAGNYGYT
11	TRBV9	TRBJ1-1	ASSMTGNTEAF
12	TRBV7-9	TRBJ2-7	ASSPRGSSYEQY
10	TRBV6-5	TRBJ1-2	ASKTRIYGYT
12	TRBV10-3	TRBJ2-7	AMRPGTEAYEQY
13	TRBV6-1	TRBJ1-3	ASSEQEISGNTIY
12	TRBV19	TRBJ1-1	ASSIGVLQEEAF